These 14 T cell receptor gamma chains came from one sample sequenced in a study of gamma-delta chains in newborns, infants, children. TCRdb re-processed the reads using CATT. The sample yields 650 to 1,000 gamma-chain clones, 50% to 60% seen once. What was sequenced was blood. Every receptor here comes from a child who was a newborn, infant or young child, either healthy, febrile or measles-vaccinated (not recorded which).

The chain uses TRGV5 and TRGJP2. The J gene, left out of TCRdb, was set here by checking the DNA against germline. J was trimmed by 3 bases and V by 0 bases; bases with no gene match: 7. This CDR3 has 16 residues. Germline assignment: CDR1 VINAFY and CDR2 YDVSNSKD. CDR3 DNA sequence: TGTGCCACCTGGGACAGGCGGAGGGGTAGTGATTGGATCAAGACGTTT. This encodes CATWDRRRGSDWIKTF.

The sample holds a few counts of this clone. The J gene went uncalled, whereas the V gene is TRGV5. Germline V CDR1 and CDR2: VINAFY, YDVSNSKD. The CDR3 totals 10 residues. DNA for the CDR3: TGTGCCACCTGGACCGGGCATAAACTCTTT. Translation gives CATWTGHKLF.

This clone occurred a few times. This chain uses TRGV9 with TRGJP. The J gene, absent from TCRdb, was called here by matching the DNA to germline. The germline CDR1 and CDR2 sequences are GITISATS and ISYDGTV (reference sequence). The CDR3 has 16 residues. V shed 2 bases, J shed 6 bases, and the junction held 4 bases outside the gene matches. The CDR3 region has the DNA TGTGCCTTGTGGGAGGAAATAGAGTTGGGCAAAAAAATCAAGGTATTT. Amino acids: CALWEEIELGKKIKVF.

Remarks on this clone: A single base separates this from a much larger clone, so it may be a read error. V and J are TRGV9 and TRGJP. Matching the DNA to germline supplied the J gene, which TCRdb does not give. V was pared by 6 bases and J by 5 bases, with 1 base of the junction left unmatched. Germline CDR1 is GITISATS and CDR2 is ISYDGTV (reference sequence). The CDR3 runs to 14 residues. The CDR3 nucleotides read TGTGCCTTGTGGAAAGAGTTGGGCAAAAAAATCAAGGTATTT. Translating it yields CALWKELGKKIKVF.

The J gene is given as TRGJ1 or TRGJ2, and the V gene is not called. The CDR3 is 14 amino acids. This chain's CDR3 is CATWDDVIYYEKLF. The CDR3 nucleotides read TGTGCCACCTGGGATGATGTGATTTATTATGAGAAACTCTTT.

Turning to this clone: An end of the junction does not agree with germline; a read error may underlie this. The same CDR3 is also encoded by other DNA sequences in this sample. The rearrangement uses TRGV4 and TRGJP1. TCRdb lists no J gene, so it was determined here by aligning the DNA to germline. From germline, CDR1 is EGSTGY and CDR2 YDSYTSSV. This CDR3 is built from 15 residues. CDR3 amino acids: CATWDWRGTGWFKIF. CDR3 DNA sequence: TGCGCCACCTGGGATTGGAGGGGCACTGGTTGGTTCAAGATATTT.

This chain joins TRGV4 and TRGJP1. TCRdb lists no J gene, so it was determined here by aligning the DNA to germline. J was trimmed by 3 bases and V by 0 bases; bases with no gene match: 4. The CDR3 covers 15 residues. Germline CDR1 and CDR2: EGSTGY and YDSYTSSV. DNA of the CDR3: TGTGCCACCTGGGATGGGTGGGCCACTGGTTGGTTCAAGATATTT. This codes for CATWDGWATGWFKIF.

This clone was found a few times. This chain joins TRGV9 and TRGJ1 or TRGJ2. The CDR3 is made up of 11 amino acids. Trimming at V came to 3 bases and at J to 7 bases, leaving 3 bases not matched to a gene. Germline V gene sequence: CDR1 GITISATS, CDR2 ISYDGTV (reference sequence). The CDR3 nucleotides are TGTGCCTTGTGGGAGCCCTATAAGAAACTCTTT. This sequence encodes CALWEPYKKLF.

This chain connects TRGV3 to TRGJ1 or TRGJ2. Because TCRdb records no J gene, it was assigned here through a match of the DNA to germline. CDR1 and CDR2 from the germline V gene are VTNTFY and YDVSTARD (reference sequence). The V gene end was trimmed by 3 bases and the J gene end by 4 bases; junction bases not matched to a gene: 6. This CDR3 spans 13 amino acids. The CDR3 bases are TGTGCCACCTGGGACGGAAGGTATTATAAGAAACTCTTT. This gives the protein CATWDGRYYKKLF.

This chain joins TRGV9 and TRGJP. Since TCRdb gives no J gene, matching the DNA to germline was used here to assign it. Germline CDR1 and CDR2: GITISATS and ISYDGTV (reference sequence). There are 16 residues in the CDR3. Germline trimming cut 3 bases from V and 4 bases from J; bases unmatched to any gene: 3. The CDR3 is CALWENQELGKKIKVF. The CDR3 DNA is TGTGCCTTGTGGGAGAACCAAGAGTTGGGCAAAAAAATCAAGGTATTT.

The genes are TRGV3 and TRGJ1 or TRGJ2. V trimming: 0 bases; J trimming: 0 bases; junction bases outside the gene matches: 2. The CDR3 is made up of 14 amino acids. Germline V lookup: CDR1 VTNTFY, CDR2 YDVSTARD (reference sequence). The CDR3 DNA follows: TGTGCCACCTGGGACAGGCGGAATTATTATAAGAAACTCTTT. Encoded protein: CATWDRRNYYKKLF.

This sequence joins TRGV9 and TRGJ1 or TRGJ2. TCRdb records no J gene; here it was assigned by comparing the DNA to germline. CDR1 is GITISATS, CDR2 ISYDGTV, per germline (reference sequence). The V and J ends lost 2 bases and 9 bases, in that order; junction bases with no gene match: 7. The CDR3 runs to 12 residues. The CDR3 DNA is TGTGCCTTGTGGGAGGACCCAACTAAGAAACTCTTT. It encodes CALWEDPTKKLF.

The rearrangement joins TRGV9 to TRGJP. TCRdb leaves out the J gene; it was filled in here by matching the DNA to germline. V lost 2 bases and J lost 7; bases outside the gene matches: 5. From germline, CDR1 is GITISATS and CDR2 ISYDGTV (reference sequence). This CDR3 spans 16 amino acids. CDR3 sequence reads: CALWEARELGKKIKVF. The CDR3 DNA reads TGTGCCTTGTGGGAGGCAAGGGAGTTGGGCAAAAAAATCAAGGTATTT.

V and J are TRGV5 and TRGJ1 or TRGJ2. Germline matching of the DNA provided the J gene here, since TCRdb leaves it blank. Germline loops: CDR1 VINAFY, CDR2 YDVSNSKD. The CDR3 loop spans 14 amino acids. After removal of 1 base from V and 3 bases from J, the junction contained 6 bases not matched to a gene. The CDR3 sequence is CATWDSGVYYKKLF. DNA of the CDR3: TGTGCCACCTGGGACAGTGGAGTTTATTATAAGAAACTCTTT.